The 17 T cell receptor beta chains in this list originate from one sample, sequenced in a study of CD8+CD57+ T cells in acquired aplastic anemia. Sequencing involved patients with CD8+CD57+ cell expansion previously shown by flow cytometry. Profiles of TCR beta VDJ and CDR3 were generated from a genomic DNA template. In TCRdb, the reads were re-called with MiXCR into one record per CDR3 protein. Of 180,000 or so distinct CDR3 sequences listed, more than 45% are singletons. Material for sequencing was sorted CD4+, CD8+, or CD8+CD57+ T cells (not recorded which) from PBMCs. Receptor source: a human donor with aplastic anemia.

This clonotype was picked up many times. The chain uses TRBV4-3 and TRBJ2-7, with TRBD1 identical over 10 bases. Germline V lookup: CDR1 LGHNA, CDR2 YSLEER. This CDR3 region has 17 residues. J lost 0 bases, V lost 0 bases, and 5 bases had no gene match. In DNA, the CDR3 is TGCGCCAGCAGCCAAGAGGGTGGGACAGGGGTCTCCTACGAGCAGTACTTC. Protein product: CASSQEGGTGVSYEQYF.

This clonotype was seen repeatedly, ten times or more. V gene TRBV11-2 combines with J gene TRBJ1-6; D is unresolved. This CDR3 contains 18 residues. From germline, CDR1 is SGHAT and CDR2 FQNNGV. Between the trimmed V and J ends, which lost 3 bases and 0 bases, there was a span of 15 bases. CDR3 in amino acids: CASSFGQDGSSYNSPLHF. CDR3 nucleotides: TGTGCCAGCAGCTTTGGGCAGGATGGTAGCTCCTATAATTCACCCCTCCACTTT.

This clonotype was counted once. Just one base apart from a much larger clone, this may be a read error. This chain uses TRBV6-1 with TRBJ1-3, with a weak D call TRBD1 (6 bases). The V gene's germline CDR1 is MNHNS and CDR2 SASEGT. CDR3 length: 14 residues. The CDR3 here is CASSDRPSENTIYF. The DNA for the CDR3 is TGTGCCAGCAGCGACAGGCCCTCTGAAAACACCATATATTTT.

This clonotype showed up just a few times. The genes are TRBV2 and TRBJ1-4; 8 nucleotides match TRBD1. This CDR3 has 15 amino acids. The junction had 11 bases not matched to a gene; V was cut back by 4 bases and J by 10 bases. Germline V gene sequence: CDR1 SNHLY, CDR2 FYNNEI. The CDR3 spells CASSASTGVAVKLFF. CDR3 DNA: TGTGCCAGCAGTGCCTCGACAGGGGTAGCGGTAAAACTGTTTTTT.

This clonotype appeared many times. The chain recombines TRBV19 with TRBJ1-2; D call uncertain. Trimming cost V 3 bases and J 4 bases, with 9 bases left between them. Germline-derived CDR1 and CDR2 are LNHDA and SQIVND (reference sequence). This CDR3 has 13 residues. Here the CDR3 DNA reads TGTGCCAGTAGTATGAGCCAGACCTATGGCTACACCTTC. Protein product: CASSMSQTYGYTF.

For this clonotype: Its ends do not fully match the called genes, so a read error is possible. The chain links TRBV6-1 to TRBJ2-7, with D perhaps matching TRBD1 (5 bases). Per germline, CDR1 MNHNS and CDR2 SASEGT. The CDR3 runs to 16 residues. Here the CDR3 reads CVSKVSFWTSSYEQYF. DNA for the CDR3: TGTGTCAGCAAAGTGAGTTTCTGGACAAGTTCCTACGAGCAGTACTTC.

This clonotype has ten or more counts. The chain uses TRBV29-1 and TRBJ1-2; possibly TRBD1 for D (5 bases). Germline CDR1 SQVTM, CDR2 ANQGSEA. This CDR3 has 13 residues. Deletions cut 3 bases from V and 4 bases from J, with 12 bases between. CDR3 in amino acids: CSVERQGTYGYTF. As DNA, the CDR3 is TGCAGCGTTGAGCGGCAGGGCACCTATGGCTACACCTTC.

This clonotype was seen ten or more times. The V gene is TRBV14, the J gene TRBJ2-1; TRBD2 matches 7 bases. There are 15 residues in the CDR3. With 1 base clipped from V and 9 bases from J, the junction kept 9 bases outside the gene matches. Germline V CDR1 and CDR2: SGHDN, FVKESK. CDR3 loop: CASSQASGGGGEQFF. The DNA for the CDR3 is TGTGCCAGCAGCCAAGCCAGCGGCGGGGGAGGTGAGCAGTTCTTC.

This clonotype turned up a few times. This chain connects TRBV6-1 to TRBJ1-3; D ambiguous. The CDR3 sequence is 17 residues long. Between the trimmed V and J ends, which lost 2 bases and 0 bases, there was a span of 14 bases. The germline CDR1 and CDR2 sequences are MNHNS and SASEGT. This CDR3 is CASSEKVQRISGNTIYF. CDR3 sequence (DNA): TGTGCCAGCAGTGAAAAAGTACAGCGTATCTCTGGAAACACCATATATTTT.

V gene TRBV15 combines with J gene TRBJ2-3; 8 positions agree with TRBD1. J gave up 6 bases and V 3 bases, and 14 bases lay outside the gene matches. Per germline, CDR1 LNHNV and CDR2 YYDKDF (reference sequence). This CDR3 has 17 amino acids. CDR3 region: CATSRGDRPSGVDTQYF. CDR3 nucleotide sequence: TGTGCCACCAGCAGGGGGGACAGGCCTAGTGGGGTTGATACGCAGTATTTT.

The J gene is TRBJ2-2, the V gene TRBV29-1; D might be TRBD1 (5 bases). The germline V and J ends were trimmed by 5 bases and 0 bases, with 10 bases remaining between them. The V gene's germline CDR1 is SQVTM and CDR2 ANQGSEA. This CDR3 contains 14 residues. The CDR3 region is CSVKGLANTGELFF. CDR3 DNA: TGCAGCGTTAAGGGGTTGGCGAACACCGGGGAGCTGTTTTTT.

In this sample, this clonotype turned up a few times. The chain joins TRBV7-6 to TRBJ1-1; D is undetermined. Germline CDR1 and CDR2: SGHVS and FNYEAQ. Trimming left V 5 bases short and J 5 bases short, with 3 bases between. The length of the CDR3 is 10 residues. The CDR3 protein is CASSPTEAFF. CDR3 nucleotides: TGTGCCAGCAGCCCTACTGAAGCTTTCTTT.

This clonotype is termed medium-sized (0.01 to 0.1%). CDR3 nucleotide sequence: TGTGCCACCAGCGAATGGGGCACCACAGATACGCAGTATTTT. Its protein is CATSEWGTTDTQYF. The chain combines TRBV24-1 with TRBJ2-3, with TRBD1 as a possible D gene (5 bases). Trimming shortened V by 7 bases and J by 2 bases, and 12 bases separated the two germline ends. The CDR3 has 14 residues. CDR1 and CDR2 (germline): KGHDR, SFDVKD.

CDR3 DNA sequence: TGTGCCAGCAGTTTCCTCGGGCCACCGGGGGAGCAGTACTTC. Its translation: CASSFLGPPGEQYF. The chain recombines TRBV25-1 with TRBJ2-7, with D maybe TRBD2 (5 bases). V was clipped by 5 bases and J by 7 bases, with 18 bases between them. Germline V gene sequence: CDR1 MGHDK, CDR2 SYGVNS. The CDR3 is 14 residues long.

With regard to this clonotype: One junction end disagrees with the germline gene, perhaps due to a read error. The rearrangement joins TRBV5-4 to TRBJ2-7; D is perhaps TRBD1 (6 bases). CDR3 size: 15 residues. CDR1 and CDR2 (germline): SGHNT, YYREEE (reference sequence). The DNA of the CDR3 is TGTGCCAGCAGCTTGGGACAGGCGCCGTCCTATGAGCAGCACTTC. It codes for CASSLGQAPSYEQHF.

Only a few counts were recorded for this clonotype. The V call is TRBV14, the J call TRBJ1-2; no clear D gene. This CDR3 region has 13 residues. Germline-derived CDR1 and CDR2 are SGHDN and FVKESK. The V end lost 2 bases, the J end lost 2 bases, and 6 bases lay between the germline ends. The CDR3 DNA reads TGTGCCAGCAGCCAAAACGGGAACTATGGCTACACCTTC. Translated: CASSQNGNYGYTF.

The chain's CDR3 is CASSFRLAGGQADTQYF. CDR3 bases: TGTGCCAGCAGCTTTAGACTAGCGGGGGGGCAAGCAGATACGCAGTATTTT. The gene calls are TRBV7-2 and TRBJ2-3; TRBD2 matches at 14 bases. CDR3 length: 17 residues. With V trimmed by 3 bases and J by 4 bases, 6 bases remained unmatched. Germline lookup yields CDR1 SGHTA and CDR2 FQGNSA.